This is a list of T cell receptor beta chains from one sample in a study of control samples from healthy donors and cancer patients. Sequencing was performed with immunoSEQ multiplex PCR; in TCRdb, only in-frame clones are kept and a portion is missing. The data contain just under 75,000 clones, roughly 90% of them singletons. The source material was blood. Receptors originate from a woman aged 45 to 65 in good health. CDR3s include the opening cysteine and the closing phenylalanine or tryptophan. A D gene is named only where the DNA matches it firmly. Some rows have no size entry. The others give once, few or many, or a class for an expanded clone.

size,D,J,V,CDR3,DNA
few,-,TRBJ2-1,TRBV28,CASSPNTYNEQFF,TGTGCCAGCAGCCCGAATACCTACAATGAGCAGTTCTTC
-,TRBD1,TRBJ1-5,TRBV6-6,CASSLSLPGTGSGNQPQHF,TGTGCCAGCAGTCTCTCTCTTCCCGGGACAGGGTCGGGCAATCAGCCCCAGCATTTT
-,-,TRBJ1-1,TRBV21-1,CASSKSAGTEAFF,TGTGCCAGCAGCAAATCAGCAGGGACTGAAGCTTTCTTT
-,TRBD1,TRBJ1-3,TRBV27,CASSPLTGGVAGNTIYF,TGTGCCAGCAGTCCCCTTACAGGGGGCGTTGCTGGAAACACCATATATTTT
-,TRBD2,TRBJ2-1,TRBV6-6,CASSSGLAGVEQFF,TGTGCCAGCAGCTCCGGACTAGCGGGGGTGGAGCAGTTCTTC
-,-,TRBJ2-2,TRBV6-2/TRBV6-3,CASSYEGLNTGELFF,TGTGCCAGCAGTTACGAGGGGTTGAACACCGGGGAGCTGTTTTTT
once,-,TRBJ1-3,TRBV27,CASSQGPGWGSGNTIYF,TGTGCCAGCAGCCAGGGGCCGGGGTGGGGTTCTGGAAACACCATATATTTT
-,TRBD1,TRBJ2-2,TRBV9,CASSAGQGLTGELFF,TGTGCCAGCAGCGCCGGACAGGGACTCACCGGGGAGCTGTTTTTT
-,TRBD2,TRBJ2-1,TRBV9,CASSVTSGRGSYNEQFF,TGTGCCAGCAGCGTGACTAGCGGGAGAGGATCCTACAATGAGCAGTTCTTC
-,TRBD2,TRBJ2-1,TRBV27,CASSPFYSGRKAYNEQFF,TGTGCCAGCAGCCCCTTCTATAGCGGGAGAAAGGCCTACAATGAGCAGTTCTTC
-,-,TRBJ1-2,TRBV7-8,CASSLLPGANYGYTF,TGTGCCAGCAGCTTACTCCCGGGAGCTAACTATGGCTACACCTTC
-,-,TRBJ1-5,TRBV6-4,CASSPSYGQPQHF,TGTGCCAGCAGCCCTTCTTATGGACAGCCCCAGCATTTT
-,TRBD2,TRBJ2-3,TRBV6-6,CASRRLWSGRAPPAMGDTQYF,TGTGCCAGCCGTCGGCTGTGGTCCGGGAGGGCCCCTCCCGCGATGGGAGATACGCAGTATTTT
once,-,TRBJ2-7,TRBV7-9,CASSLGFRPGRSYEQYF,TGTGCCAGCAGCTTAGGCTTCCGGCCAGGGAGATCGTACGAGCAGTACTTC
-,-,TRBJ2-5,TRBV27,CASSGLGNQETQYF,TGTGCCAGCAGCGGTCTAGGGAACCAAGAGACCCAGTACTTC
-,-,TRBJ2-7,TRBV12-3/TRBV12-4,CASSPKWDEQYF,TGTGCCAGCAGTCCGAAGTGGGACGAGCAGTACTTC
-,-,TRBJ2-2,TRBV5-1,CASDIRGTGELFF,TGCGCCAGCGATATTCGGGGGACCGGGGAGCTGTTTTTT
-,TRBD1,TRBJ1-5,TRBV30,CAWSTRTTGRNQPQHF,TGTGCCTGGAGCACCCGTACGACAGGGCGGAATCAGCCCCAGCATTTT
-,-,TRBJ2-3,TRBV5-1,CASSLVGTTDTQYF,TGCGCCAGCAGCTTGGTGGGGACCACAGATACGCAGTATTTT
-,-,TRBJ2-1,TRBV3-1/TRBV3-2,CASSQEKTSYNEQFF,TGTGCCAGCAGCCAAGAAAAAACTAGCTACAATGAGCAGTTCTTC
-,TRBD2,TRBJ2-3,TRBV3-1/TRBV3-2,CASSQSLAGDTQYF,TGTGCCAGCAGCCAAAGCCTAGCGGGAGATACGCAGTATTTT
once,-,TRBJ2-5,TRBV3-1/TRBV3-2,CASSPRGDSAGQETQYF,TGTGCCAGCAGCCCAAGGGGGGACTCGGCGGGGCAAGAGACCCAGTACTTC
-,-,TRBJ1-2,TRBV3-1/TRBV3-2,CASSRLQEDYGYTF,TGTGCCAGCAGCCGATTACAGGAAGACTATGGCTACACCTTC
-,TRBD1,TRBJ1-5,TRBV6-5,CASSFGQGSNQPQHF,TGTGCCAGCAGTTTCGGACAGGGTAGCAATCAGCCCCAGCATTTT
-,TRBD2,TRBJ2-2,TRBV5-4,CASSLSSGGGTGELFF,TGTGCCAGCAGCTTGTCTAGCGGAGGTGGGACCGGGGAGCTGTTTTTT
-,-,TRBJ2-3,TRBV29-1,CSGEGLGTDTQYF,TGCAGCGGTGAAGGTCTGGGCACAGATACGCAGTATTTT
-,-,TRBJ1-1,TRBV21-1,CASSSGTRGGRTEAFF,TGTGCCAGCAGCAGTGGCACGCGGGGGGGACGGACTGAAGCTTTCTTT
-,-,TRBJ2-3,TRBV5-5,CASSLSWGGTDTQYF,TGTGCCAGCAGCTTGTCCTGGGGGGGCACAGATACGCAGTATTTT
-,-,TRBJ2-2,TRBV11-2,CASSLVVDGGELFF,TGTGCCAGCAGCTTAGTGGTCGACGGCGGGGAGCTGTTTTTT
-,-,TRBJ1-2,TRBV18,CASSKEPSGGYTF,TGTGCCAGCTCAAAGGAGCCGTCCGGGGGCTACACCTTC
-,-,TRBJ1-1,TRBV6-6,CASSLVGGAEAFF,TGTGCCAGCAGTCTCGTGGGGGGGGCTGAAGCTTTCTTT
-,TRBD2,TRBJ2-5,TRBV3-1/TRBV3-2,CASSLAGAQETQYF,TGTGCCAGCAGCCTAGCGGGCGCTCAAGAGACCCAGTACTTC